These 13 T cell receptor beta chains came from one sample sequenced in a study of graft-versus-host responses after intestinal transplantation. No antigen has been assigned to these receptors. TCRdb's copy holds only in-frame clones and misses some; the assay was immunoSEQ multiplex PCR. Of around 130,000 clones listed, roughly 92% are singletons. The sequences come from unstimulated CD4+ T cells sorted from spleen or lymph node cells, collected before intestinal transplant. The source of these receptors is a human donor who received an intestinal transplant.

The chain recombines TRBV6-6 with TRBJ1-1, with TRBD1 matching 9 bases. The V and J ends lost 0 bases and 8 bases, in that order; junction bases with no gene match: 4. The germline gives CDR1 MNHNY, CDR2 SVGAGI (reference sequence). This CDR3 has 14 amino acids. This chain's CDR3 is CASSYSPDRGEAFF. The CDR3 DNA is TGTGCCAGCAGTTACTCGCCGGACAGGGGAGAAGCTTTCTTT.

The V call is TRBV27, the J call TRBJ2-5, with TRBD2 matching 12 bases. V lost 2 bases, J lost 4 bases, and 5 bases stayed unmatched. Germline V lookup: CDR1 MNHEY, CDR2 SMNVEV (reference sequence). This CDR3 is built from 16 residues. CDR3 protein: CASSLLAGGLRETQYF. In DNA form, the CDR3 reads TGTGCCAGCAGTTTACTAGCGGGGGGGCTGCGAGAGACCCAGTACTTC.

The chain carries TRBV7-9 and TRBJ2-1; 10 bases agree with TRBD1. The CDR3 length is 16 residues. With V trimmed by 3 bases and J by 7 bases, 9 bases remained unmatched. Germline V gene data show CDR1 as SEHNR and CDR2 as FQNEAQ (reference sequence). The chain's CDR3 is CASSFLGQGLGNEQFF. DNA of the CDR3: TGTGCCAGCAGCTTCCTGGGACAGGGGCTGGGGAATGAGCAGTTCTTC. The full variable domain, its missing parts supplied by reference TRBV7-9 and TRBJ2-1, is DTGVSQNPRHKITKRGQNVTFRCDPISEHNRLYWYRQTLGQGPEFLTYFQNEAQLEKSRLLSDRFSAERPKGSFSTLEIQRTEQGDSAMYLCASSFLGQGLGNEQFFGPGTRLTVL.

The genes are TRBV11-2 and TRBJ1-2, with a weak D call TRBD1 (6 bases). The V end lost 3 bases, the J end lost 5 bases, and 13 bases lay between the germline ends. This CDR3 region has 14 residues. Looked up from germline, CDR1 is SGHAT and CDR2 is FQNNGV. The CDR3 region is CASSFGDRLYGYTF. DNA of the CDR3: TGTGCCAGCAGCTTTGGCGACAGGCTATATGGCTACACCTTC.

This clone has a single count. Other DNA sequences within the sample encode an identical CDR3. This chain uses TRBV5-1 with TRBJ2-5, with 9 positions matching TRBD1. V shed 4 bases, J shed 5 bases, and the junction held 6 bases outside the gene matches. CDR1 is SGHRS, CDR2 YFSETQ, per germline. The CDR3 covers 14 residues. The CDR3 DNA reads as TGCGCCAGCAGCCCGGGACAGGGCGGGGAGACCCAGTACTTC. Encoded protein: CASSPGQGGETQYF.

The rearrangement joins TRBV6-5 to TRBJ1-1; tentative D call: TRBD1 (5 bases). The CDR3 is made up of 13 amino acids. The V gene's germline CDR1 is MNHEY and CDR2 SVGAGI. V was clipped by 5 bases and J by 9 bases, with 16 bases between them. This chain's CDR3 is CASSDQGVRKAFF. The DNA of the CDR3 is TGTGCCAGCAGTGACCAGGGAGTGCGAAAAGCTTTCTTT.

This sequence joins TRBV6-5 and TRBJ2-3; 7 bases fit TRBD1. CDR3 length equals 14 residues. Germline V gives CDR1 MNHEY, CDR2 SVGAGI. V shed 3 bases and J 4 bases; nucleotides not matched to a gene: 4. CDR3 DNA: TGTGCCAGCAGTTATCGCCAGGGGGCAGATACGCAGTATTTT. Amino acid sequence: CASSYRQGADTQYF.

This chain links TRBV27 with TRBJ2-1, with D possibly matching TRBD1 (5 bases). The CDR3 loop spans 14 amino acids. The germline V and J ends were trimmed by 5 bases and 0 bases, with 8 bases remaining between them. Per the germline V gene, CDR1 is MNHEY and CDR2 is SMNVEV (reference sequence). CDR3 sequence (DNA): TGTGCCAGCAGTCAGGGAAGCTCCTACAATGAGCAGTTCTTC. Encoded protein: CASSQGSSYNEQFF.

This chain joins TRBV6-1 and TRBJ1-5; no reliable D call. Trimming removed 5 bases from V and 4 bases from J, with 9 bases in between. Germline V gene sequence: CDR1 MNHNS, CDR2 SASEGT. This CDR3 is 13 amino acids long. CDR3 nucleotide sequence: TGTGCCAGCAGTTTGGCCCATAATCAGCCCCAGCATTTT. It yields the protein CASSLAHNQPQHF.

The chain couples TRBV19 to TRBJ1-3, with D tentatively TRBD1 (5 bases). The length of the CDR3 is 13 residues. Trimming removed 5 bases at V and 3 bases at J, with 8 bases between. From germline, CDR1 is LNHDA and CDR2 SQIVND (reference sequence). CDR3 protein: CASSETVGNTIYF. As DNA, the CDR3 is TGTGCCAGTAGTGAGACAGTTGGAAACACCATATATTTT. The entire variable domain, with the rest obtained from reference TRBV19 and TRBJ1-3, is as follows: DGGITQSPKYLFRKEGQNVTLSCEQNLNHDAMYWYRQDPGQGLRLIYYSQIVNDFQKGDIAEGYSVSREKKESFPLTVTSAQKNPTAFYLCASSETVGNTIYFGEGSWLTVV.

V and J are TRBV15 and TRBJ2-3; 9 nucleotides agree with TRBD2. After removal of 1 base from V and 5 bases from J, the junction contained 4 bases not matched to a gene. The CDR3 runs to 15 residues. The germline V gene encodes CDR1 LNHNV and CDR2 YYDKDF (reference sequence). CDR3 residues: CATSRVAGAGDTQYF. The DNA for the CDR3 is TGTGCCACCAGCAGAGTAGCGGGGGCGGGAGATACGCAGTATTTT. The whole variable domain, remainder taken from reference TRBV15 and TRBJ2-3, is DAMVIQNPRYQVTQFGKPVTLSCSQTLNHNVMYWYQQKSSQAPKLLFHYYDKDFNNEADTPDNFQSRRPNTSFCFLDIRSPGLGDTAMYLCATSRVAGAGDTQYFGPGTRLTVL.

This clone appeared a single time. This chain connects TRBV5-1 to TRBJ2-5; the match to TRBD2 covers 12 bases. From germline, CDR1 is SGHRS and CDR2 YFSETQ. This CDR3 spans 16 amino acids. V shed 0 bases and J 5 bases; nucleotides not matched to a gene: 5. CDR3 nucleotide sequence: TGCGCCAGCAGCTTGGCGGCTAGCGGGGGGGTTGAGACCCAGTACTTC. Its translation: CASSLAASGGVETQYF.

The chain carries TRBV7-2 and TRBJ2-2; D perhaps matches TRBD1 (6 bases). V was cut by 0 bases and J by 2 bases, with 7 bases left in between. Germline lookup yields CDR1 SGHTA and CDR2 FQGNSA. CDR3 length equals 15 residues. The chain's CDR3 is CASSLAGTNTGELFF. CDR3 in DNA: TGTGCCAGCAGCTTAGCCGGGACAAACACCGGGGAGCTGTTTTTT.